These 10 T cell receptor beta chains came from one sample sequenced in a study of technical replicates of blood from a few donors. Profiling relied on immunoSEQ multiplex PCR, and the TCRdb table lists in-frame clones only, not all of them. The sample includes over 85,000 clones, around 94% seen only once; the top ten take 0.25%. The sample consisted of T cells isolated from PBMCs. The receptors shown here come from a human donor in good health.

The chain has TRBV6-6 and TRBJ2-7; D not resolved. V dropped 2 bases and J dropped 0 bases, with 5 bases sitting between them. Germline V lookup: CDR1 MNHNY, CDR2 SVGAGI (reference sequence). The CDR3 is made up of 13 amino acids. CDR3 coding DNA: TGTGCCAGCAGTTACGGAGACTCCTACGAGCAGTACTTC. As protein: CASSYGDSYEQYF.

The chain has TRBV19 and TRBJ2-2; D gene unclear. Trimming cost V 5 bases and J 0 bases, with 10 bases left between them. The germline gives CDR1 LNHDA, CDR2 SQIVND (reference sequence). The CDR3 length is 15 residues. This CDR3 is CASSWSSTNTGELFF. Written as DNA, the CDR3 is TGTGCCAGTAGTTGGAGCTCTACGAACACCGGGGAGCTGTTTTTT.

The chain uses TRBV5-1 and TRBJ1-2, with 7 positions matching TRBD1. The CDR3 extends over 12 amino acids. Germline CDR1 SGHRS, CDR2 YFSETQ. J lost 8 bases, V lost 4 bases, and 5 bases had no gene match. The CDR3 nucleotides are TGCGCCAGCAGCGTTACAGGGGAAGGCTACACCTTC. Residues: CASSVTGEGYTF. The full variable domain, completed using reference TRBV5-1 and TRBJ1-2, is KAGVTQTPRYLIKTRGQQVTLSCSPISGHRSVSWYQQTPGQGLQFLFEYFSETQRNKGNFPGRFSGRQFSNSRSEMNVSTLELGDSALYLCASSVTGEGYTFGSGTRLTVV.

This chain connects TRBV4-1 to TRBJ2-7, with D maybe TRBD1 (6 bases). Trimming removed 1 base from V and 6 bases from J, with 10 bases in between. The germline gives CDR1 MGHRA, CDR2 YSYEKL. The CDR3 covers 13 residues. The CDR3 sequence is CASSQGRGTEQYF. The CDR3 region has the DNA TGCGCCAGCAGCCAAGGAAGGGGGACCGAGCAGTACTTC.

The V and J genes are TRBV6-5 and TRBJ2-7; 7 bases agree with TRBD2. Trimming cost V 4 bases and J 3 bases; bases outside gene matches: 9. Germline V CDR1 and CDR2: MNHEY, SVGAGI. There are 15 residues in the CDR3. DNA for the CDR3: TGTGCCAGCAGTTCTAATAGGGGCGGGGGCTACGAGCAGTACTTC. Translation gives CASSSNRGGGYEQYF.

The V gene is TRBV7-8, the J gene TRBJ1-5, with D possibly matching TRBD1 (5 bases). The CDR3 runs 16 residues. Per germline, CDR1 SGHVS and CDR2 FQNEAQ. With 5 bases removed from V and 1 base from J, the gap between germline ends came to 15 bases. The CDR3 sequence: CASSRGSYSSNQPQHF. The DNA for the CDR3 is TGTGCCAGCAGCCGGGGGAGTTACAGCAGCAATCAGCCCCAGCATTTT.

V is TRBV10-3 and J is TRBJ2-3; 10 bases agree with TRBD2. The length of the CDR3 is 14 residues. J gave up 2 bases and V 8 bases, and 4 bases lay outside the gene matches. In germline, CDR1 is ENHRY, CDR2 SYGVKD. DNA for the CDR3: TGTGCCATCGAAGCGGGGGGGACCACAGATACGCAGTATTTT. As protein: CAIEAGGTTDTQYF.

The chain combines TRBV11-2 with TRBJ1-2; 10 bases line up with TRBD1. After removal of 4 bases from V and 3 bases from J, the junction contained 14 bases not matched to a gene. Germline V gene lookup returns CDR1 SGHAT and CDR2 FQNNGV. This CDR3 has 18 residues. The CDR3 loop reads CASSSLRLKDRGDYGYTF. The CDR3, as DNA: TGTGCCAGCAGCTCTCTCCGACTGAAGGACAGGGGGGACTATGGCTACACCTTC.

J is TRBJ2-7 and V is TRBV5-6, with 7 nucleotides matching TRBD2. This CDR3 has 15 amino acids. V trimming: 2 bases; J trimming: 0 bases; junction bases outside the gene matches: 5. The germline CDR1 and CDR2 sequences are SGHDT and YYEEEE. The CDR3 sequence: CASSFLAGNSYEQYF. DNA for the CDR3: TGTGCCAGCAGCTTCTTAGCGGGTAACTCCTACGAGCAGTACTTC.

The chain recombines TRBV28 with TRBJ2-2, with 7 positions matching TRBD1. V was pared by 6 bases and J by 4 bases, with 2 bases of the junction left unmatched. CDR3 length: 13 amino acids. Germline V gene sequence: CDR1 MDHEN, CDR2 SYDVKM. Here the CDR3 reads CASSRQGTGELFF. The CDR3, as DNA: TGTGCCAGCAGCAGACAGGGCACCGGGGAGCTGTTTTTT.